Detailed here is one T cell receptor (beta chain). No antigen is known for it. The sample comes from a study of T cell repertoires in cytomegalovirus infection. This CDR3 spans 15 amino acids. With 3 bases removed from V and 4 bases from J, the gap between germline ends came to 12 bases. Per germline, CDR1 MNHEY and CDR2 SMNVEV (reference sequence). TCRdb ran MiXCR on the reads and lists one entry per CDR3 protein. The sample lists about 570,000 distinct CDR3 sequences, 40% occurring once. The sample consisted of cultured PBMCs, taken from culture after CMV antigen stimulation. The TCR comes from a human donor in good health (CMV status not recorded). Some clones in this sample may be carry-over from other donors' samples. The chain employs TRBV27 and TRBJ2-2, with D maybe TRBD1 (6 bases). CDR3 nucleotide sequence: TGTGCCAGCAGTTTCGGGACACCCGTCACCGGGGAGCTGTTTTTT. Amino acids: CASSFGTPVTGELFF.